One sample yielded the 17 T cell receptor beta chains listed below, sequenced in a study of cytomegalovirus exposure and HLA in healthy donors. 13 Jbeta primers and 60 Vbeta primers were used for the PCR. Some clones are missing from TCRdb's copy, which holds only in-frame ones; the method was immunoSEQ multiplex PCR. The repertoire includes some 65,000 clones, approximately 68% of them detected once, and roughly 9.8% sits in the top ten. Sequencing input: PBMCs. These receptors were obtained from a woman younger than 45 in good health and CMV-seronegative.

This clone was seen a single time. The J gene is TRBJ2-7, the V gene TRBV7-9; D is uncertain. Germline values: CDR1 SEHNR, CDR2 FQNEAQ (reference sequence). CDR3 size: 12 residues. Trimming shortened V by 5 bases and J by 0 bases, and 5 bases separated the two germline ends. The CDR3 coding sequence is TGTGCCAGCAGCCCTGTCTCCTACGAGCAGTACTTC. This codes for CASSPVSYEQYF.

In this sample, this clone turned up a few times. CDR3 residues: CASSLEGQGFTDTQYF. CDR3 coding DNA: TGTGCCAGCAGCTTAGAAGGACAGGGGTTCACAGATACGCAGTATTTT. The chain has TRBV13 and TRBJ2-3; 9 positions match TRBD1. The germline V gene encodes CDR1 PRHDT and CDR2 FYEKMQ (reference sequence). The V gene end was trimmed by 1 base and the J gene end by 2 bases; junction bases not matched to a gene: 4. There are 16 residues in the CDR3.

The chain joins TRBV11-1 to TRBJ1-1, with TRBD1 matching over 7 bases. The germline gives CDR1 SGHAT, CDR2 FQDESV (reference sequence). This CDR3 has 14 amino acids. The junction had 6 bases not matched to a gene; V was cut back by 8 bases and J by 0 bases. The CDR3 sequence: CASVSQGVNTEAFF. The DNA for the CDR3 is TGTGCCAGCGTATCCCAGGGGGTGAACACTGAAGCTTTCTTT.

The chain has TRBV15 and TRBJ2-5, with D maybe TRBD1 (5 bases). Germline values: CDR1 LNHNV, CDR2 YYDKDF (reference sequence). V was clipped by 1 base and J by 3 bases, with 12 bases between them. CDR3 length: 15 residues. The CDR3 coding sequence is TGTGCCACCAGCAGAGGAGAGTCAGGGAAAGAGACCCAGTACTTC. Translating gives CATSRGESGKETQYF.

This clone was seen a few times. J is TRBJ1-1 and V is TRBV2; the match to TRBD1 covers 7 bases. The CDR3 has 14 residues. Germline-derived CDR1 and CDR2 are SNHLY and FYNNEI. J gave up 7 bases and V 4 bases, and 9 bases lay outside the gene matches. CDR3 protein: CASSVKQGFGEAFF. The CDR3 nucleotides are TGTGCCAGCAGTGTTAAACAGGGGTTCGGTGAAGCTTTCTTT.

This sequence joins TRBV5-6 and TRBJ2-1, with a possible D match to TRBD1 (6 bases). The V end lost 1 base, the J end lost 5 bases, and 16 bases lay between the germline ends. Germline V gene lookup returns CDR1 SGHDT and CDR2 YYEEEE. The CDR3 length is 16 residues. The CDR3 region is CASSLFSGAKNNEQFF. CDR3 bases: TGTGCCAGCAGCTTGTTTTCAGGGGCCAAGAACAATGAGCAGTTCTTC.

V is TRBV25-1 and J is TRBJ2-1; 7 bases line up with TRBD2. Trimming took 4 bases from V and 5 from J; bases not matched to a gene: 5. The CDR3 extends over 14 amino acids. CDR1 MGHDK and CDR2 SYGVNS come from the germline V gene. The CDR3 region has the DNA TGTGCCAGCAGTGTAGGGGAGGGGAACAATGAGCAGTTCTTC. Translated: CASSVGEGNNEQFF.

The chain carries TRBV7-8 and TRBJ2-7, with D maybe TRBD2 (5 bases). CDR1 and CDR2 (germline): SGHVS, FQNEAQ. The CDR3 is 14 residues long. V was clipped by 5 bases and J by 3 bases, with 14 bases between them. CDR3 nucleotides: TGTGCCAGCAGCCCCCGGACGGGGATCTACGAGCAGTACTTC. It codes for CASSPRTGIYEQYF.

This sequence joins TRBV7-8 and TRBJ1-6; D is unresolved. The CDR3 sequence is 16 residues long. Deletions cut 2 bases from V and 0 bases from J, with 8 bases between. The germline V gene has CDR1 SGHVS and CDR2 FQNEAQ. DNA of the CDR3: TGTGCCAGCAGCTTAAGCCTGAGCTCCTATAATTCACCCCTCCACTTT. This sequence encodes CASSLSLSSYNSPLHF.

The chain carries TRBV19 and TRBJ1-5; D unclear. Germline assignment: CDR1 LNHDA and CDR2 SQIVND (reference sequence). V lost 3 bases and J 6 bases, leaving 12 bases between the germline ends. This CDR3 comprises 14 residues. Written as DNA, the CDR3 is TGTGCCAGTAGTATTGTGGGCTATCCTCAGCCCCAGCATTTT. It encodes CASSIVGYPQPQHF.

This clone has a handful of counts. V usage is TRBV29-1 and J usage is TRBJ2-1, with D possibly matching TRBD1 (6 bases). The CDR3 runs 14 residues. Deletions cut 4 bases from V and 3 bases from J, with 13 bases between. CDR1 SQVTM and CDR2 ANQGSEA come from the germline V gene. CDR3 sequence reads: CSVGTQGNYNEQFF. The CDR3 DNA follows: TGCAGCGTTGGGACCCAGGGGAACTACAATGAGCAGTTCTTC.

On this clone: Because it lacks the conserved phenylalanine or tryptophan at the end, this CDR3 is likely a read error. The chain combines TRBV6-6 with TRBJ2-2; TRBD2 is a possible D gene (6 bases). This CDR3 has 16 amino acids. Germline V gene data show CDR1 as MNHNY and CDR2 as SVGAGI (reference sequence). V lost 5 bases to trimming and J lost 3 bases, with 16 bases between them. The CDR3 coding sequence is TGTGCCAGCAGTCCCCCGGGACTGGTCGACACCGGGGAGCTGTTTGTT. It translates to CASSPPGLVDTGELFV.

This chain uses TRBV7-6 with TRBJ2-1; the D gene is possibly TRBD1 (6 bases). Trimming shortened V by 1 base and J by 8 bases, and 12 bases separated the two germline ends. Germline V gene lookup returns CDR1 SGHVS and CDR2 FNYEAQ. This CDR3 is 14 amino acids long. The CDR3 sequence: CASSLVGRGYEQFF. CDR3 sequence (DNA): TGTGCCAGCAGCTTAGTGGGCAGGGGATATGAGCAGTTCTTC.

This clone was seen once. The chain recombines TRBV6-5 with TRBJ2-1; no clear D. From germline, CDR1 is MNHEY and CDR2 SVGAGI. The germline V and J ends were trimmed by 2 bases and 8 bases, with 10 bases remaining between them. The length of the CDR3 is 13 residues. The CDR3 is CASSYGSRHEQFF. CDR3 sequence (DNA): TGTGCCAGCAGTTACGGAAGCAGGCATGAGCAGTTCTTC.

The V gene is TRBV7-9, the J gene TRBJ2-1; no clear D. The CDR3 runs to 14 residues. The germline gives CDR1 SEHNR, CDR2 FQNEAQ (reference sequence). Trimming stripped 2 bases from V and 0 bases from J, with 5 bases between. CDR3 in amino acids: CASSLPSSYNEQFF. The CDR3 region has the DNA TGTGCCAGCAGCTTACCTAGCTCCTACAATGAGCAGTTCTTC.

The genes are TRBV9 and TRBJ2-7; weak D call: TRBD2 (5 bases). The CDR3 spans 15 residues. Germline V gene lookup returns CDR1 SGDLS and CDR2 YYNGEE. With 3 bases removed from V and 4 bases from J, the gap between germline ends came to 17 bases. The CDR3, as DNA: TGTGCCAGCAGCGCCCAGAGCGGCGACGCGTACGAGCAGTACTTC. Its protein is CASSAQSGDAYEQYF.

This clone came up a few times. The CDR3 DNA reads as TGTGCCAGCGGGGCCATCAATCAGCCCCAGCATTTT. Encoded protein: CASGAINQPQHF. This sequence joins TRBV6-1 and TRBJ1-5, with D possibly TRBD1 on 5 matching bases. V was trimmed by 8 bases and J by 3 bases, leaving 8 bases between them. Germline CDR1 reads MNHNS; CDR2 reads SASEGT. The length of the CDR3 is 12 residues.